This T cell receptor beta chain was identified in a study of cytotoxic CD8 clonotypes in ibrutinib-treated CLL. About the research overall: The taking of response samples occurred after a median around 11 months of treatment, with a range of 6 to 36.

Points from the study as a whole: Increased clonality at ibrutinib response gave way to a return toward baseline at progression. Baseline levels of clonality went above those of age-matched healthy donors and moved with circulating CD8+ T-cell counts.

This clone was counted only a few times. Its specificity is unknown. The protocol was immunoSEQ multiplex PCR, while the TCRdb copy is restricted to in-frame clones and leaves out a portion. Of about 44,000 clones listed, approximately 74% are singletons. Looked up from germline, CDR1 is MDHEN and CDR2 is SYDVKM. V lost 2 bases to trimming and J lost 4 bases, with 11 bases between them. The CDR3 has 14 residues. The V gene is TRBV28, the J gene TRBJ1-2; D perhaps matches TRBD1 (6 bases). The TCR was taken from a human donor with chronic lymphocytic leukemia. The sequences come from PBMCs, collected after 12 months of ibrutinib treatment. CDR3 amino acids: CASSLVGAGYGYTF. The DNA for the CDR3 is TGTGCCAGCAGTTTAGTGGGGGCCGGCTATGGCTACACCTTC.